This T cell receptor beta chain was observed in a study of T cells in Graves' hyperthyroidism and ophthalmopathy. Study-level findings and limits: Onset of ophthalmopathy came a median 6.5 months after the model predicted it.

Amplification yielded TCR beta CDR3 regions, with RNA transcripts as the source. A first-round RT-PCR of the TCR CDR3 used the HTBI primer set. TCRdb called the multiplex PCR reads again in MiXCR, with one record for every CDR3 protein. This sample carries fewer than 250,000 distinct CDR3 sequences, roughly 18% of them seen once, and the ten largest clones take approximately 46%. Germline values: CDR1 LNHDA, CDR2 SQIVND (reference sequence). The V gene end was trimmed by 7 bases and the J gene end by 1 base; junction bases not matched to a gene: 3. There are 14 residues in the CDR3. About this clonotype itself: The antigen remains unidentified.

The sequenced material came from blood. This sequence was found in a man aged 45-65 years with Graves' hyperthyroidism. J is TRBJ2-2 and V is TRBV19; 7 bases agree with TRBD1. CDR3 sequence reads: CASNRGRNTGELFF. For the CDR3, the DNA is TGTGCCAGTAACAGGGGCCGGAACACCGGGGAGCTGTTTTTT.